A selection of T cell receptor beta chains follows, all from one sample in a study of shared clonotypes between healthy human individuals. Profiling relied on immunoSEQ multiplex PCR, and the TCRdb table lists in-frame clones only, not all of them. Altogether roughly 1.4 million clones are present, just under 99% being singletons, with the ten largest covering over 0.3%. Source material: naive CD4+ T cells sorted from blood. These receptors were taken from a man aged 25-45 years in good health. The CDR3 runs from the conserved cysteine through the conserved F or W. The order of the fields is CDR3 DNA, CDR3 protein, D gene, V gene, J gene, clone size. D genes are given only for firm matches. Expanded clones are given a class, and other clones once, few, many or no size at all.

DNA: TGTGCCACCAGCAGAGACCCCTCTAGCACAGATACGCAGTATTTT
CDR3: CATSRDPSSTDTQYF
D: -
V: TRBV15
J: TRBJ2-3
size: -

DNA: TGTGCCAGCAGCGCACTACAGGGGGGAGGTGAGCAGTACTTC
CDR3: CASSALQGGGEQYF
D: TRBD1
V: TRBV16
J: TRBJ2-7
size: -

DNA: TGTGCCAGCAGTTCACTTATGACCGCCCCTGAGCAGTTCTTC
CDR3: CASSSLMTAPEQFF
D: -
V: TRBV7-2
J: TRBJ2-1
size: -

DNA: TGTGCCAGCAGCTTAGGGCTCAGTTCTAATGAAAAACTGTTTTTT
CDR3: CASSLGLSSNEKLFF
D: -
V: TRBV5-5
J: TRBJ1-4
size: -

DNA: TGCGCCAGCAGCCTCCGTTCCGACGGGGAGCTGTTTTTT
CDR3: CASSLRSDGELFF
D: -
V: TRBV5-1
J: TRBJ2-2
size: -

DNA: TGTGCCACCAGCACCCGGACAACTACTAACTATGGCTACACCTTC
CDR3: CATSTRTTTNYGYTF
D: -
V: TRBV15
J: TRBJ1-2
size: -

DNA: TGTGCCACCAGCAGAGAGCCTGAAACCGGGGAGCTGTTTTTT
CDR3: CATSREPETGELFF
D: -
V: TRBV15
J: TRBJ2-2
size: -

DNA: TGTGCCAGCAGCTTGGCCGACAGGTTCGCCGAGCAGTACTTC
CDR3: CASSLADRFAEQYF
D: -
V: TRBV7-2
J: TRBJ2-7
size: -

DNA: TGTGCCAGCAGTCGCGGGACAGGGGGGCAGTACTTC
CDR3: CASSRGTGGQYF
D: TRBD1
V: TRBV6-1
J: TRBJ2-7
size: -

DNA: TGTGCCAGTAGTTCTTCGGACCGGAGGGGATATGGCTACACCTTC
CDR3: CASSSSDRRGYGYTF
D: -
V: TRBV19
J: TRBJ1-2
size: -

DNA: TGTGCCAGCTCACCTATTGGGCAGGGTTCCAACACCGGGGAGCTGTTTTTT
CDR3: CASSPIGQGSNTGELFF
D: -
V: TRBV18
J: TRBJ2-2
size: -

DNA: TGTGCCAGCAGCAGGGACAGGGATTTCTTC
CDR3: CASSRDRDFF
D: TRBD1
V: TRBV11-2
J: TRBJ2-1
size: -

DNA: TGTGCCAGCAGCGCACCGGGAACGGGCGGGGGGAGCTCCTACAATGAGCAGTTCTTC
CDR3: CASSAPGTGGGSSYNEQFF
D: TRBD2
V: TRBV9
J: TRBJ2-1
size: -

DNA: TGTGCCAGCTCACCACTAGCGGTGTCCTACAATGAGCAGTTCTTC
CDR3: CASSPLAVSYNEQFF
D: -
V: TRBV18
J: TRBJ2-1
size: -

DNA: TGCGCCAGCAGCAGTCCGACAGGGGCGACTTTCTACAATGAGCAGTTCTTC
CDR3: CASSSPTGATFYNEQFF
D: TRBD1
V: TRBV5-1
J: TRBJ2-1
size: once

DNA: TGTGCCAGCAGAACACCCAGGACAGGGACCGACAATGAGCAGTTCTTC
CDR3: CASRTPRTGTDNEQFF
D: TRBD1
V: TRBV27
J: TRBJ2-1
size: -

DNA: TGTGCCAGCACCTCTGGGGGCGGCTACACCTTC
CDR3: CASTSGGGYTF
D: -
V: TRBV25-1
J: TRBJ1-2
size: -

DNA: TGTGCCAGCAGCCAAGTTGGCGGGAGGTGGAACGAGCAGTACTTC
CDR3: CASSQVGGRWNEQYF
D: TRBD2
V: TRBV14
J: TRBJ2-7
size: -

DNA: TGTGCCAGCAGCACCAAGGGATCTAGCACAGATACGCAGTATTTT
CDR3: CASSTKGSSTDTQYF
D: -
V: TRBV7-3
J: TRBJ2-3
size: -

DNA: TGTGCCAGCAGCGAATACAGGGCCCCCTACGAGCAGTACTTC
CDR3: CASSEYRAPYEQYF
D: -
V: TRBV5-4
J: TRBJ2-7
size: -

DNA: TGTGCCAGCCATATAGGTAAGGCAGTCTCGTCGACGCAGTATTTT
CDR3: CASHIGKAVSSTQYF
D: -
V: TRBV5-6
J: TRBJ2-3
size: -

DNA: TGTGCCAGCTCAAGTAATCAGGGGATTCGGAATGAGCAGTTCTTC
CDR3: CASSSNQGIRNEQFF
D: -
V: TRBV18
J: TRBJ2-1
size: -

DNA: TGTGCCAGCAGCCCGGGACTAGCCTACAATGAGCAGTTCTTC
CDR3: CASSPGLAYNEQFF
D: TRBD2
V: TRBV11-1
J: TRBJ2-1
size: -

DNA: TGTGCCAGCGTATCAAGACAGGAGAGCACTGAAGCTTTCTTT
CDR3: CASVSRQESTEAFF
D: -
V: TRBV11-1
J: TRBJ1-1
size: -

DNA: TGCGCCAGCAGTAAAACAGGGGCCAGTGAGTATGGCTACACCTTC
CDR3: CASSKTGASEYGYTF
D: TRBD1
V: TRBV10-2
J: TRBJ1-2
size: -

DNA: TGTGCCAGCAGAATATCAAGTGGCTACACCTTC
CDR3: CASRISSGYTF
D: -
V: TRBV28
J: TRBJ1-2
size: -

DNA: TGTGCCAGCAGCCCCGGGACAGGGGGCTACGAGCAGTACTTC
CDR3: CASSPGTGGYEQYF
D: TRBD1
V: TRBV5-4
J: TRBJ2-7
size: -

DNA: TGCGCCAGCTCCGGACAGACTAATGAAAAACTGTTTTTT
CDR3: CASSGQTNEKLFF
D: -
V: TRBV10-1
J: TRBJ1-4
size: -

DNA: TGTGCCAGCACCGGGGACTTCTACGACAATGAGCAGTTCTTC
CDR3: CASTGDFYDNEQFF
D: -
V: TRBV2
J: TRBJ2-1
size: -